Listed below are T cell receptor beta chains from one sample, sequenced in a study of T cells in Graves' hyperthyroidism and ophthalmopathy. One entry per CDR3 protein, called by TCRdb with MiXCR from the multiplex PCR reads. Altogether nearly 600,000 distinct CDR3 sequences are present, 14% being singletons, with the ten largest covering around 7%. Source material: blood. The source is a woman under 30 with Graves' ophthalmopathy. The CDR3 runs from the conserved cysteine through the conserved F or W. A D gene is named only where the DNA matches it firmly. Only part of the rows carry a size: once, few, many, or a class if the clone is expanded.

>TRBJ2-3|many|TRBV2|TRBD1
CASSRRGRRADTQYF
TGTGCCAGCAGCCGCAGGGGGCGACGGGCAGATACGCAGTATTTT
>TRBJ1-6|many|TRBV6-2/TRBV6-3|-
CASSLGRNRPLHF
TGTGCCAGCAGTCTAGGACGAAACCGACCCCTCCACTTT
>TRBJ1-2|many|TRBV12-3/TRBV12-4|TRBD1
CATTTGVNYGYTF
TGTGCCACCACGACAGGGGTTAACTATGGCTACACCTTC
>TRBJ2-7|many|TRBV28|-
CASSLQGLTLLEQYF
TGTGCCAGCAGTTTACAGGGCCTGACTCTGTTGGAGCAGTACTTC
>TRBJ1-4|-|TRBV13|-
CASSHPPVTKTNEKLFF
TGTGCCAGCAGCCATCCTCCCGTAACTAAAACTAATGAAAAACTGTTTTTT
>TRBJ1-1|few|TRBV20-1|-
CSATLGNPNTEAFF
TGCAGTGCAACCCTGGGCAACCCGAACACTGAAGCTTTCTTT
>TRBJ2-7|many|TRBV18|TRBD1
CASSPGTGSYYEQYF
TGTGCCAGCTCACCCGGGACAGGGAGTTACTACGAGCAGTACTTC
>TRBJ2-3|-|TRBV20-1|TRBD2
CSAIPGGSRSADTQYF
TGCAGTGCTATCCCCGGCGGGAGCCGCAGTGCAGATACGCAGTATTTT
>TRBJ2-7|many|TRBV2|-
CASKGGGYEQYF
TGTGCCAGTAAAGGGGGAGGGTACGAGCAGTACTTC
>TRBJ2-7|few|TRBV19|-
CASLPGQFWSSYEQYF
TGTGCCAGCCTCCCGGGGCAGTTCTGGAGCTCCTACGAGCAGTACTTC
>TRBJ2-1|-|TRBV29-1|TRBD2
CTGLAGGRSSYNEQFF
TGCACAGGACTAGCGGGAGGCCGGAGCTCCTACAATGAGCAGTTCTTC
>TRBJ2-5|many|TRBV3-1|-
CASSQWEGAGETQYF
TGTGCCAGCAGCCAATGGGAGGGGGCCGGAGAGACCCAGTACTTC
>TRBJ2-5|-|TRBV30|-
CAWSVHLGETQYF
TGTGCCTGGAGTGTACATTTGGGGGAGACCCAGTACTTC
>TRBJ2-1|-|TRBV28|TRBD2
CASSATSGRIREQFF
TGTGCCAGCAGTGCGACTAGCGGGAGAATAAGGGAGCAGTTCTTC
>TRBJ2-7|many|TRBV20-1|-
CSAPIQGSASYEQYF
TGCAGTGCTCCGATACAGGGTAGTGCCTCCTACGAGCAGTACTTC
>TRBJ1-1|-|TRBV5-1|-
CASSFSQARDTEAFF
TGCGCCAGCAGCTTTTCACAGGCGAGGGACACTGAAGCTTTCTTT
>TRBJ1-4|few|TRBV29-1|-
CSVAGIGEKLFF
TGCAGCGTTGCAGGAATTGGAGAAAAACTGTTTTTT
>TRBJ1-6|many|TRBV12-3/TRBV12-4|-
CASSLAGWNSPLHF
TGTGCCAGCAGTTTGGCAGGGTGGAATTCACCCCTCCACTTT
>TRBJ1-1|many|TRBV20-1|-
CSARAGGSGDTEAFF
TGCAGTGCTAGAGCGGGGGGCTCAGGGGACACTGAAGCTTTCTTT
>TRBJ1-1|-|TRBV18|TRBD1
CASSPPGSRQGSTEAFF
TGTGCCAGCTCACCACCCGGCTCCCGACAGGGTAGCACTGAAGCTTTCTTT
>TRBJ2-7|-|TRBV4-2|TRBD1
CASSQDATGGYEQYF
TGTGCCAGCAGCCAAGATGCTACAGGGGGCTACGAGCAGTACTTC
>TRBJ2-2|-|TRBV30|TRBD1
CAWSYGTGTAGELFF
TGTGCCTGGAGCTATGGGACAGGTACCGCCGGGGAGCTGTTTTTT
>TRBJ2-7|many|TRBV7-2|TRBD2
CASSLASGSPEQYF
TGTGCCAGCAGCTTGGCTAGCGGGAGTCCGGAGCAGTACTTC
>TRBJ2-3|many|TRBV11-3|-
CASSLPDEDTQYF
TGTGCCAGCAGCCTACCGGACGAAGATACGCAGTATTTT
>TRBJ2-2|few|TRBV29-1|TRBD2
CSVEGTSESTGELFF
TGCAGCGTTGAAGGGACTAGCGAGAGCACCGGGGAGCTGTTTTTT